Described below is a single TCR beta chain sequence and its context. Assay used: immunoSEQ multiplex PCR; TCRdb lists only in-frame clones, some missing. The table lists tens of thousands of clones, about 83% of them singletons. There are 17 residues in the CDR3. V was pared by 1 base and J by 4 bases, with 20 bases between. Germline assignment: CDR1 SGHRS and CDR2 YFSETQ. Peripheral blood came from all dose cohorts at three timepoints. The sample comes from a study of OX40 agonist ivuxolimab in advanced cancers. This sequence joins TRBV5-1 and TRBJ2-5; TRBD1 is a possible D gene (6 bases). This clonotype originated in an adult with an advanced solid tumor such as melanoma, head and neck, liver or kidney cancer. This specimen was CD4+ or CD8+ T cells sorted from blood, taken in a trial of the OX40 agonist ivuxolimab. The CDR3 sequence: CASSLRGRGAFRETQYF. The CDR3 coding sequence is TGCGCCAGCAGCTTGCGGGGCAGGGGCGCATTTCGAGAGACCCAGTACTTC. The whole variable domain, filled in from reference TRBV5-1 and TRBJ2-5, reads KAGVTQTPRYLIKTRGQQVTLSCSPISGHRSVSWYQQTPGQGLQFLFEYFSETQRNKGNFPGRFSGRQFSNSRSEMNVSTLELGDSALYLCASSLRGRGAFRETQYFGPGTRLLVL.